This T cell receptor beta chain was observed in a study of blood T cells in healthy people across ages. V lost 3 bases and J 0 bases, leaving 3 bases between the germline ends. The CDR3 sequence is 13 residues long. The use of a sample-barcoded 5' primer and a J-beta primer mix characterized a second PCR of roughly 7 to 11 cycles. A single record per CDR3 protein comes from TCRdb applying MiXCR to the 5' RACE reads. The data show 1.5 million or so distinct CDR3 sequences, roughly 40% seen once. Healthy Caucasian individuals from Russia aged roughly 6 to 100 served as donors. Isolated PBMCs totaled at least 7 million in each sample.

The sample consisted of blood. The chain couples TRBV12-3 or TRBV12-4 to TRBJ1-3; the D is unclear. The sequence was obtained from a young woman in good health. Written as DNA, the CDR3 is TGTGCCAGCAGTTTTACCTCTGGAAACACCATATATTTT. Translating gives CASSFTSGNTIYF.